One sample yielded the 20 T cell receptor beta chains listed below, sequenced in a study of cytomegalovirus exposure and HLA in healthy donors. A multiplex PCR was run with 60 Vbeta primers and 13 Jbeta primers. The protocol was immunoSEQ multiplex PCR, while the TCRdb copy is restricted to in-frame clones and leaves out a portion. The repertoire holds some 200,000 clones, with almost 70% as singletons. Specimen: PBMCs. These receptors came from a man in his forties in good health and CMV-seropositive.

This chain connects TRBV28 to TRBJ1-2, with 8 positions matching TRBD1. With V trimmed by 9 bases and J by 7 bases, 7 bases remained unmatched. The germline gives CDR1 MDHEN, CDR2 SYDVKM. The CDR3 runs to 12 residues. The DNA of the CDR3 is TGTGCCAGTCAGGGGGCGAATTTTGGCTACACCTTC. Residues: CASQGANFGYTF.

The V call is TRBV19, the J call TRBJ2-7; D is unresolved. V gave up 5 bases and J gave up 4 bases, with 9 bases separating them. Per germline, CDR1 LNHDA and CDR2 SQIVND (reference sequence). The CDR3 extends over 12 amino acids. CDR3 nucleotide sequence: TGTGCCAGTAGTGGGCCTGTTTACGAGCAGTACTTC. It encodes CASSGPVYEQYF.

There are a few counts of this clone. CDR3 residues: CASSAIEPLNTEAFF. CDR3 nucleotide sequence: TGTGCCAGCAGCGCGATCGAGCCACTGAACACTGAAGCTTTCTTT. The chain has TRBV21-1 and TRBJ1-1. TRBV21-1 is an annotated pseudogene. CDR3 size: 15 residues.

The gene calls are TRBV7-9 and TRBJ1-2; 10 positions agree with TRBD1. V lost 4 bases and J lost 8; bases outside the gene matches: 7. This CDR3 is built from 14 residues. Germline V gene lookup returns CDR1 SEHNR and CDR2 FQNEAQ (reference sequence). CDR3 in amino acids: CASSWDRGEGGYTF. CDR3 sequence (DNA): TGTGCCAGCAGCTGGGACAGGGGTGAGGGAGGCTACACCTTC.

V is TRBV6-1 and J is TRBJ2-1, with D possibly TRBD1 on 5 matching bases. V was trimmed by 3 bases and J by 0 bases, leaving 9 bases between them. Looked up from germline, CDR1 is MNHNS and CDR2 is SASEGT. This CDR3 is 15 amino acids long. In DNA, the CDR3 is TGTGCCAGCAGTGAGGGGCAGACCTCCTACAATGAGCAGTTCTTC. Translating it yields CASSEGQTSYNEQFF.

To note about this clone: This is likely a read error, given that the CDR3 carries no conserved phenylalanine or tryptophan at its end. The DNA is omitted, as the CDR3 cannot be located on it reliably, and the CDR3 follows TCRdb's listing. The chain employs TRBV29-1 and TRBJ1-1. CDR1 and CDR2 from the germline V gene are SQVTM and ANQGSEA. The CDR3 extends over 8 residues, inclusive of both ends. The CDR3 here is CSVGGQTL.

This clone was detected a few times. The V and J genes are TRBV6-5 and TRBJ1-2, with 8 bases aligning to TRBD1. V gave up 5 bases and J gave up 3 bases; unmatched junction bases: 8. The CDR3 is made up of 15 amino acids. Germline CDR1 is MNHEY and CDR2 is SVGAGI. The CDR3 protein is CASSPQQGVYYGYTF. CDR3 sequence (DNA): TGTGCCAGCAGTCCCCAACAGGGGGTCTACTATGGCTACACCTTC.

The rearrangement links TRBV19 to TRBJ2-3, with no clear D. The ends were cut back, 1 base at V and 0 bases at J, with 8 bases in the middle. Germline assignment: CDR1 LNHDA and CDR2 SQIVND (reference sequence). The CDR3 has 15 residues. For the CDR3, the DNA is TGTGCCAGTAGTATAGTGGCTGCTAGCACAGATACGCAGTATTTT. This codes for CASSIVAASTDTQYF.

The J gene is TRBJ1-3, the V gene TRBV15, with TRBD1 identical over 7 bases. CDR1 LNHNV and CDR2 YYDKDF come from the germline V gene (reference sequence). The CDR3 length is 15 residues. Trimming at V came to 4 bases and at J to 4 bases, leaving 7 bases not matched to a gene. CDR3 sequence: CATSNRGTAGNTIYF. The CDR3 DNA follows: TGTGCCACCAGCAACCGAGGGACAGCCGGAAACACCATATATTTT.

The J gene is TRBJ1-1, the V gene TRBV6-5, with 12 bases aligning to TRBD1. Germline V gene sequence: CDR1 MNHEY, CDR2 SVGAGI. The CDR3 is made up of 13 amino acids. V trimming: 8 bases; J trimming: 4 bases; junction bases outside the gene matches: 2. The CDR3 spells CASGTGGPTEAFF. The CDR3 DNA reads TGTGCCAGCGGGACAGGGGGCCCCACTGAAGCTTTCTTT.

The V call is TRBV2, the J call TRBJ2-2, with D unclear. Trimming stripped 7 bases from V and 5 bases from J, with 20 bases between. Per germline, CDR1 SNHLY and CDR2 FYNNEI. The length of the CDR3 is 16 residues. The CDR3 DNA is TGTGCCAGCAATCCTGTTTCGCCTACGAGGACCGGGGAGCTGTTTTTT. Residues: CASNPVSPTRTGELFF.

The chain employs TRBV7-9 and TRBJ2-5; the D is unclear. The DNA end is more similar to TRBJ2-7, so the J call may be wrong. Germline V gene lookup returns CDR1 SEHNR and CDR2 FQNEAQ (reference sequence). The CDR3 length is 13 residues. CDR3 region: CASSLSSYYEQYF. The CDR3, as DNA: TGTGCCAGCAGCTTGTCAAGTTACTACGAGCAGTACTTC.

V usage is TRBV28 and J usage is TRBJ1-2; the match to TRBD1 covers 8 bases. Trimming at V came to 7 bases and at J to 8 bases, leaving 15 bases not matched to a gene. The germline V gene has CDR1 MDHEN and CDR2 SYDVKM. This CDR3 is 15 amino acids long. CDR3 nucleotides: TGTGCCAGCACCCCCCCAGGGGGCCTCCGAGGCGGCTACACCTTC. Protein sequence: CASTPPGGLRGGYTF.

The V and J genes are TRBV5-1 and TRBJ1-1; possibly TRBD1 for D (5 bases). The CDR3 sequence is 14 residues long. V shed 0 bases and J shed 6 bases, with 12 bases lying between them. Germline-derived CDR1 and CDR2 are SGHRS and YFSETQ. CDR3 DNA: TGCGCCAGCAGCTTGGAACGGACAATCGCTGAAGCTTTCTTT. It encodes CASSLERTIAEAFF.

The CDR3 bases are TGCAGCGTTGACTCCGGGACAGTCACCGGGGAGCTGTTTTTT. As protein: CSVDSGTVTGELFF. This chain connects TRBV29-1 to TRBJ2-2; the match to TRBD1 covers 7 bases. CDR1 is SQVTM, CDR2 ANQGSEA, per germline. Trimming took 3 bases from V and 4 from J; bases not matched to a gene: 5. The CDR3 loop spans 14 amino acids.

V and J are TRBV19 and TRBJ2-1; TRBD1 agrees at 9 bases. The trim removed 5 bases at V and 6 bases at J, leaving 8 bases unmatched. CDR1 LNHDA and CDR2 SQIVND come from the germline V gene (reference sequence). This CDR3 comprises 15 residues. CDR3 residues: CASSVRQGGVNEQFF. In nucleotides, the CDR3 is TGTGCCAGTAGTGTTCGACAGGGGGGAGTCAATGAGCAGTTCTTC. The full variable domain, in which reference TRBV19 and TRBJ2-1 provide the parts outside the CDR3, is DGGITQSPKYLFRKEGQNVTLSCEQNLNHDAMYWYRQDPGQGLRLIYYSQIVNDFQKGDIAEGYSVSREKKESFPLTVTSAQKNPTAFYLCASSVRQGGVNEQFFGPGTRLTVL.

V usage is TRBV7-9 and J usage is TRBJ2-5, with 11 bases lining up with TRBD2. Germline assignment: CDR1 SEHNR and CDR2 FQNEAQ (reference sequence). V lost 4 bases and J lost 2; bases outside the gene matches: 3. The CDR3 runs 15 residues. CDR3 bases: TGTGCCAGCAGCTCGGCTAGCGGGGGGCAAGAGACCCAGTACTTC. Its protein is CASSSASGGQETQYF. Supplemented by reference TRBV7-9 and TRBJ2-5, the full variable domain reads DTGVSQNPRHKITKRGQNVTFRCDPISEHNRLYWYRQTLGQGPEFLTYFQNEAQLEKSRLLSDRFSAERPKGSFSTLEIQRTEQGDSAMYLCASSSASGGQETQYFGPGTRLLVL.

The chain uses TRBV6-6 and TRBJ1-5, with 8 bases that match TRBD1. Germline CDR1 reads MNHNY; CDR2 reads SVGAGI (reference sequence). CDR3 size: 15 residues. The V gene end was trimmed by 9 bases and the J gene end by 3 bases; junction bases not matched to a gene: 10. CDR3 amino acids: CARKRGTGLNQPQHF. CDR3 DNA: TGTGCCAGAAAAAGAGGGACAGGCCTCAATCAGCCCCAGCATTTT.

The chain uses TRBV7-9 and TRBJ1-1, with 9 bases matching TRBD1. V lost 5 bases to trimming and J lost 4 bases; unmatched junction nucleotides: 14. Germline V lookup: CDR1 SEHNR, CDR2 FQNEAQ (reference sequence). The CDR3 is made up of 17 amino acids. In DNA form, the CDR3 reads TGTGCCAGCAGCGCGAACAGGGGGCGCGTCGTGGGCACTGAAGCTTTCTTT. It is translated as CASSANRGRVVGTEAFF. Full variable domain (rest looked up from reference TRBV7-9 and TRBJ1-1): DTGVSQNPRHKITKRGQNVTFRCDPISEHNRLYWYRQTLGQGPEFLTYFQNEAQLEKSRLLSDRFSAERPKGSFSTLEIQRTEQGDSAMYLCASSANRGRVVGTEAFFGQGTRLTVV.

This CDR3 is CASSLSPPGAGRSGANVLTF. The CDR3 region has the DNA TGTGCCAGCAGTTTATCGCCGCCTGGGGCAGGCAGATCTGGGGCCAACGTCCTGACTTTC. J is TRBJ2-6 and V is TRBV27, with D maybe TRBD1 (5 bases). Germline V CDR1 and CDR2: MNHEY, SMNVEV (reference sequence). This CDR3 contains 20 residues. Trimming pared 0 bases from V and 1 base from J, leaving 19 bases between.